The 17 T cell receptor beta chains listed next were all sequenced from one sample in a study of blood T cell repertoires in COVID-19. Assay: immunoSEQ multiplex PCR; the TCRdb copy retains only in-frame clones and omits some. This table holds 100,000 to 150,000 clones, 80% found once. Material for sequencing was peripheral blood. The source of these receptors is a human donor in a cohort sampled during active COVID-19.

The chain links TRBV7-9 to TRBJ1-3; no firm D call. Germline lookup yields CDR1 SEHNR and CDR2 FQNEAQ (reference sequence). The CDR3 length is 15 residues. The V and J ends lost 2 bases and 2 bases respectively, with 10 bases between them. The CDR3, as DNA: TGTGCCAGCAGCTTAAAACGGGGTACTGGAAACACCATATATTTT. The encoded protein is CASSLKRGTGNTIYF.

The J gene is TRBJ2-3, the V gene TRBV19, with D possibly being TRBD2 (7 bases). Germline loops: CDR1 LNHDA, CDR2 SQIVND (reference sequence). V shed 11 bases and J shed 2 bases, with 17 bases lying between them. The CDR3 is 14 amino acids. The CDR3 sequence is CACNPGGLTDTQYF. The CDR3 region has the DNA TGTGCCTGCAACCCGGGGGGCCTCACAGATACGCAGTATTTT. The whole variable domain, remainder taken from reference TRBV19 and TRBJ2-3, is DGGITQSPKYLFRKEGQNVTLSCEQNLNHDAMYWYRQDPGQGLRLIYYSQIVNDFQKGDIAEGYSVSREKKESFPLTVTSAQKNPTAFYLCACNPGGLTDTQYFGPGTRLTVL.

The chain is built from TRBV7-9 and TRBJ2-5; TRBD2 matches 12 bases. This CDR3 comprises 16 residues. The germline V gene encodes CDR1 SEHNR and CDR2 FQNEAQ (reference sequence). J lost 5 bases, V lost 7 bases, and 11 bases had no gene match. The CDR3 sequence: CASTLAGGQYKETQYF. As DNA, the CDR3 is TGTGCCAGCACCCTAGCGGGGGGGCAGTATAAGGAGACCCAGTACTTC.

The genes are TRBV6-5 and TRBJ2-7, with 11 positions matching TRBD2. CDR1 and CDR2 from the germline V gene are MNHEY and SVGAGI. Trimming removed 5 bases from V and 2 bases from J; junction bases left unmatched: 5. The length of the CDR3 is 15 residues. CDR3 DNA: TGTGCCAGCAGTAGGGGGACTAGCGGAGCCTACGAGCAGTACTTC. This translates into CASSRGTSGAYEQYF.

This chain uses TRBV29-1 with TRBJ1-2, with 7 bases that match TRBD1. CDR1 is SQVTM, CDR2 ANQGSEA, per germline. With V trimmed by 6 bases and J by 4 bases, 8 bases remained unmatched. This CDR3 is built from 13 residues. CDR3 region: CSVLRDSRYGYTF. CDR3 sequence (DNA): TGCAGCGTCCTTCGGGACAGCCGCTATGGCTACACCTTC.

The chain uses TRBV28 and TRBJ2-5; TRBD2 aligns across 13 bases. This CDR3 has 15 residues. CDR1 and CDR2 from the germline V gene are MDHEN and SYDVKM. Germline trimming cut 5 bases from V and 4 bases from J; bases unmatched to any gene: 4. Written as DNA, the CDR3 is TGTGCCAGCAGTCCCGGACTAGCGGGAGTAGAGACCCAGTACTTC. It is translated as CASSPGLAGVETQYF.

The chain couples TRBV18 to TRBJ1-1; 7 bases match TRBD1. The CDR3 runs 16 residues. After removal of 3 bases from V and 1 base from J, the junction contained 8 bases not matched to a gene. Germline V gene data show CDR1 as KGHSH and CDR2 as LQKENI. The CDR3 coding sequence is TGTGCCAGCTCACCTTTGACAGGGTTGGGGAACACTGAAGCTTTCTTT. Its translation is CASSPLTGLGNTEAFF.

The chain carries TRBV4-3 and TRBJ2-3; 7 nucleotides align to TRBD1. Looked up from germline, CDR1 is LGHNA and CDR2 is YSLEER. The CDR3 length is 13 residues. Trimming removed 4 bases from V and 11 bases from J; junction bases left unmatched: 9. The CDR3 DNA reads TGCGCCAGCAGCCCAGACCGGGACAGTGGGCAGTATTTT. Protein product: CASSPDRDSGQYF.

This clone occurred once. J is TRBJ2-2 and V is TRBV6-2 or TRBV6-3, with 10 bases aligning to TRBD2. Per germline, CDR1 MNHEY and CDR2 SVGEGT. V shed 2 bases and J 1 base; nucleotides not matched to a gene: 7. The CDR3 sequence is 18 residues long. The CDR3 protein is CASSYRPSGRVNTGELFF. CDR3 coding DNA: TGTGCCAGCAGTTACCGCCCTAGCGGGAGAGTGAACACCGGGGAGCTGTTTTTT.

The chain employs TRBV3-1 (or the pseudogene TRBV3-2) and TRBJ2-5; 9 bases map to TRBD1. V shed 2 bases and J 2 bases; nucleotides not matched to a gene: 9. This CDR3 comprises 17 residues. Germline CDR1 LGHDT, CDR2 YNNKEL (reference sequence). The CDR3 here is CASSQNRDRVPQETQYF. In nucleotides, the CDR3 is TGTGCCAGCAGCCAAAACCGGGACAGGGTGCCTCAAGAGACCCAGTACTTC.

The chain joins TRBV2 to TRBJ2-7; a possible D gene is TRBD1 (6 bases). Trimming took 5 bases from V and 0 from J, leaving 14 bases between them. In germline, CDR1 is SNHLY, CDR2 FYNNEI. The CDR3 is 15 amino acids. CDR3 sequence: CASSFGQLPSYEQYF. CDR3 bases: TGTGCCAGCAGTTTTGGACAGCTCCCCTCCTACGAGCAGTACTTC.

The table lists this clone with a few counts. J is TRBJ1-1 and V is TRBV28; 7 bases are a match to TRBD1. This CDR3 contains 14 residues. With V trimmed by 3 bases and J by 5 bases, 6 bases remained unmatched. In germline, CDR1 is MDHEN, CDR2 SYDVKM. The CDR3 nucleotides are TGTGCCAGCAGTTTCGGAGGGGGCTGGACTGAAGCTTTCTTT. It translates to CASSFGGGWTEAFF.

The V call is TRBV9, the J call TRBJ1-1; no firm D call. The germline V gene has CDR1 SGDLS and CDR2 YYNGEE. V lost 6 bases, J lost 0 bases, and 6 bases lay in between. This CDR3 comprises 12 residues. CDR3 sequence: CASNRLNTEAFF. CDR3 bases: TGTGCCAGCAACCGGTTGAACACTGAAGCTTTCTTT.

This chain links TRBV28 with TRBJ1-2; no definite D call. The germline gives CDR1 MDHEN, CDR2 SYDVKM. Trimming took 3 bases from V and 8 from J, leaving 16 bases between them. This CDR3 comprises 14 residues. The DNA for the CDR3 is TGTGCCAGCAGTTTCCCAGATAACAGTAGGGGCTACACCTTC. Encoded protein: CASSFPDNSRGYTF.

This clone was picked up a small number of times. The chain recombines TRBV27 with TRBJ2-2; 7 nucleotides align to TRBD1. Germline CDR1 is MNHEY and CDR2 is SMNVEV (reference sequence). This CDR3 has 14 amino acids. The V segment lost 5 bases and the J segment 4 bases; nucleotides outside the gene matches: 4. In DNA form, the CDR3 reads TGTGCCAGCAGTGCCAGGGGGTCCACCGGGGAGCTGTTTTTT. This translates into CASSARGSTGELFF.

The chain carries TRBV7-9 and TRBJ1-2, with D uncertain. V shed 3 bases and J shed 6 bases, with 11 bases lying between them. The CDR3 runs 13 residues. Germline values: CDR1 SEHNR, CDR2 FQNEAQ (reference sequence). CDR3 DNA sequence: TGTGCCAGCAGCTTTCAAAGCTTGGATGGCTACACCTTC. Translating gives CASSFQSLDGYTF.

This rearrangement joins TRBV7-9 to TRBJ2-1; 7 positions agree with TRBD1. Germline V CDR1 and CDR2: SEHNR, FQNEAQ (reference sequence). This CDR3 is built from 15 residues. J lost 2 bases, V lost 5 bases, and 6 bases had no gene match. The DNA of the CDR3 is TGTGCCAGCAGCCCCCCCGGGACAGCCTACAATGAGCAGTTCTTC. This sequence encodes CASSPPGTAYNEQFF.